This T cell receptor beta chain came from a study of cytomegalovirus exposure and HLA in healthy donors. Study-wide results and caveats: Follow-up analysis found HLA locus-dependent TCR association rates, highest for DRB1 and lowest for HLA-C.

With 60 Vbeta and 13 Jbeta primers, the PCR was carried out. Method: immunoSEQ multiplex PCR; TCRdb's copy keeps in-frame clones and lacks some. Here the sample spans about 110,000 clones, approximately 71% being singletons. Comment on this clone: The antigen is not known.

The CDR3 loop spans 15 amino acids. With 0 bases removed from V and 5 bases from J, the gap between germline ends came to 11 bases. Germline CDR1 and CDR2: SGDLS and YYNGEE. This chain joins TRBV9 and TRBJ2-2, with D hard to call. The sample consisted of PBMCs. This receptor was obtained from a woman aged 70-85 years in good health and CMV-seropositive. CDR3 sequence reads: CASSVGAFGTGELFF. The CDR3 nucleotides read TGTGCCAGCAGCGTAGGGGCGTTTGGGACCGGGGAGCTGTTTTTT.